This T cell receptor beta chain came from a study of T cell repertoires in cytomegalovirus infection (dated by TCRdb to about 2019). Study-wide context: The HLA type of each donor mattered for the analysis, because public TCR beta signatures pointed to carriage of CMV infection along with the matching HLA type.

Instrument used: Illumina HiSeq 1500. TCRdb trimmed the raw reads at Q25, called clones with MiXCR and kept productive beta chains. Entries are consolidated by CDR3 protein sequence, retaining the most common genes and DNA. Across this sample there are tens of thousands of distinct CDR3 sequences, with about 30% seen only once. The top ten hold 65% to 80% of the sample. Of note for this clonotype: The specificity of this receptor is unknown. No base quality values were provided; no much bigger clone lies one nucleotide off.

Counted from cysteine to phenylalanine, this CDR3 has 16 amino acids. The read is trimmed to its CDR3 DNA, 48 bases read in frame from base 1. Cut back by 0 bases and 0 bases, the V and J ends lie 12 bases apart. Sequences SGHRS (CDR1) and YFSETQ (CDR2) are obtained from the germline V gene. Results the study describes overall, beyond this receptor: The ex vivo response was dominated by HLA-C-restricted CMV-specific TCR beta clonotypes, which also provided the single most frequent clonotype in two of eight donors. Carriers of CMV infection plus the relevant HLA type were discriminated by the cumulative frequency of public TCR beta family members in the study cohort and in an independent approximately 340-donor cohort.

The sample taken for sequencing was PBMCs, sequenced either directly or after in vitro stimulation (not recorded which). The TCR was taken from a human donor in good health (CMV status not recorded). Some clones in this sample may be carry-over from other donors' samples. The sequence is built from TRBV5-1 and TRBJ1-1, and the D gene may be TRBD1, 5 bases matching. At the DNA level, the sequence is TGCGCCAGCAGCTTGGAGCCGGGACGGCTGAACACTGAAGCTTTCTTT. Translation gives CASSLEPGRLNTEAFF.